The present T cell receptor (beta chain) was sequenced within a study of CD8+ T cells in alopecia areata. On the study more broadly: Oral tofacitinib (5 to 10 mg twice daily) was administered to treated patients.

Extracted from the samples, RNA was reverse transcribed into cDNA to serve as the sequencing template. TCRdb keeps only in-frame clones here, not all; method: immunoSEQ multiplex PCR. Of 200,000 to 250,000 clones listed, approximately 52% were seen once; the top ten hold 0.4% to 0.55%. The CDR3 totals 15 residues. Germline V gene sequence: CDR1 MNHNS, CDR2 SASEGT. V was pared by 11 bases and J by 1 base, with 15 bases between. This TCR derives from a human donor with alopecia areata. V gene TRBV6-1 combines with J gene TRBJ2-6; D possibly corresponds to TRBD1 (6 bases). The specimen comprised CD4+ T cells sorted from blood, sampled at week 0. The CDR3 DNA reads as TGTGCCGGACAGTCAGGGAAGTCTGGGGCCAACGTCCTGACTTTC. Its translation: CAGQSGKSGANVLTF.